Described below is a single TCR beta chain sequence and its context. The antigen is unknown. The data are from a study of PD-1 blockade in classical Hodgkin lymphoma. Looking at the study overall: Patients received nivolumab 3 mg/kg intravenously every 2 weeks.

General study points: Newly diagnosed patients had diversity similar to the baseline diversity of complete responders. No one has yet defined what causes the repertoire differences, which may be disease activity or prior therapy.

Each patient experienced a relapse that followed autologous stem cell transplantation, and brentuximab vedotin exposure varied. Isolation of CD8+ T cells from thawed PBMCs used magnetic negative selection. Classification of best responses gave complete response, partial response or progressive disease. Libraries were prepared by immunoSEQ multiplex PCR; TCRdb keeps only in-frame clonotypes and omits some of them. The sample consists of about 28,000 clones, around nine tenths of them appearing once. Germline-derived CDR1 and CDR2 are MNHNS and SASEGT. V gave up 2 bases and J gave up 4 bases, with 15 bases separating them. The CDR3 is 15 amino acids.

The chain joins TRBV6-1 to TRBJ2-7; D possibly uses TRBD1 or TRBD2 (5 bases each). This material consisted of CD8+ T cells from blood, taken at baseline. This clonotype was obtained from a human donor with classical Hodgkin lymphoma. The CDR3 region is CASSETRGVGYEQYF. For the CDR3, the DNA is TGTGCCAGCAGTGAAACAAGAGGGGTAGGGTACGAGCAGTACTTC.